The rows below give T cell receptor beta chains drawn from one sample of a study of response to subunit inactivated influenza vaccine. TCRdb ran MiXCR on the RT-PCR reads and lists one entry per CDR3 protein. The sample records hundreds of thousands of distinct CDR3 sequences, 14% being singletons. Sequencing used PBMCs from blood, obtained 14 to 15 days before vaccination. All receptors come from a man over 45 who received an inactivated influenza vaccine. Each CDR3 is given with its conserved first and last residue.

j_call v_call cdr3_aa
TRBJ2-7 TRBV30 CAWSQTLYEQYF
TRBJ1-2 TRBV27 CASSSMMTGLGYGYTF
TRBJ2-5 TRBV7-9 CASSLEGGRETQYF
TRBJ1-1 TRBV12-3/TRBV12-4 CASSFEFDSLNTEAFF
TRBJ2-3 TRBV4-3 CASSEKGLPPTDTQYF
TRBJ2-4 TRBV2 CASSDTRGPGIQYF
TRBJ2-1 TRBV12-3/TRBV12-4 CASSFRLAGVNEQFF
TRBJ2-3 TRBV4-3 CASSQGDRAYTDTQYF
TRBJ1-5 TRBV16 CASSQYHRGRGQPQHF
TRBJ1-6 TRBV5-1 CASTQGDRFAYNSPLHF
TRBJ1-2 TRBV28 CASSLEQGPGYTF
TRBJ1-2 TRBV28 CASSLPTGTGYGYTF
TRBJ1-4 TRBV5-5 CASSPGCSRADEKLFF
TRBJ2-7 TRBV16 CASSQSGRDHEQYF
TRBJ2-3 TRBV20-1 CSAPGLAGRTDTQYF
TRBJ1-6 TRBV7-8 CASRPGQDSYNSPLHF
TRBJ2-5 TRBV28 CASSSLDSTYDF
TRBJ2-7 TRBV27 CASSSSRSSYEQYF
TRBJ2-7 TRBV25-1 CASSEPATGLEQYF
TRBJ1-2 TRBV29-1 CSARDSGGYTF
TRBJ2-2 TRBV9 CASGGSRNTGELFF
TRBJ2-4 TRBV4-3 CASSQGLGGGNIQYF
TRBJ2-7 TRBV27 CASSLKRDKTLYEQYF
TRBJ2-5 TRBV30 CAWISKGRAWQETQYF
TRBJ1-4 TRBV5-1 CASSLGRATNEKLFF
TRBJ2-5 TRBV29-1 CSVGKEETQYF
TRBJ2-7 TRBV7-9 CASSLIPGRYEQYF
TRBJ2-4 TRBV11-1 CASSAGTSGGTKNIQYF
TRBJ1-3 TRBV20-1 CSAPPLAGSGNTIYF
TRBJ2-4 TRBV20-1 CSASGTGEAKNIQYF
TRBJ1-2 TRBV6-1 CASSPTALGGYTF
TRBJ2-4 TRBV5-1 CASSPGQGNLAWNIQYF
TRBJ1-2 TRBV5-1 CASSPRSNYGYTF
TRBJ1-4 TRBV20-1 CSARDLRGLDEKLFF
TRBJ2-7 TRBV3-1 CATGGFDYEQYF
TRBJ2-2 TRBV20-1 CSASPRTATTGELFF
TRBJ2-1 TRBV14 CASSQGLVYNEQFF
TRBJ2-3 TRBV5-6 CASSSLLTGASTDTQYF
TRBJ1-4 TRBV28 CASSFQYNLNEKLFF
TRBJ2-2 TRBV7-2 CASSLSQNTGELFF
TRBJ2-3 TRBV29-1 CSVETSGRRGTDTQYF
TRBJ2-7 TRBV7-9 CASSLGGLDRDYEQYF
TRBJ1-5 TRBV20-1 CSARVHRDHQPQHF
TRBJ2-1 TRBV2 CASRVSVSSYNEQFF
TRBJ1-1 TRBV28 CASSLPGTEAFF
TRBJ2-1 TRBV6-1 CASRLTSGRYNEQFF
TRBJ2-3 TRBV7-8 CASSLGVGFRAMKRDTQYF
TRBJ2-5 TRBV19 CASSPGSAPETQYF
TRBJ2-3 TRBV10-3 CAIKRGRAVDTDTQYF
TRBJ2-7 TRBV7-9 CASSFRQGGREQYF
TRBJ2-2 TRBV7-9 CASSRALINTGELFF